What follows are 10 T cell receptor beta chains derived from one specimen sequenced in a study of T cells in women clearing cervical HPV infection. Sequencing was performed with immunoSEQ multiplex PCR; in TCRdb, only in-frame clones are kept and a portion is missing. The repertoire table contains approximately 44,000 clones. Sequenced: blood buffy coat. The origin of the receptors is a woman aged 18 to 75 with a cervical HPV16 infection that either progressed to CIN3+ or cleared (not recorded which).

The CDR3 reads CASRAGASRQPQHF. Partial CDR3 DNA: TGTGCCAGCCGGGCAGGGGCTTCGCGTCAGCCC. V gene TRBV2 combines with J gene TRBJ1-5, with a weak D call TRBD1 (6 bases). The CDR3 end lies 3 residues beyond the end of the read and is filled in from the germline J gene. V lost 8 bases to trimming and J lost 6 bases, with 17 bases between them. Germline assignment: CDR1 SNHLY and CDR2 FYNNEI. The CDR3 consists of 14 residues.

Worth noting for this clone: The read halts 3 residues ahead of the CDR3 end, with the missing end drawn from the germline J gene. This chain links TRBV18 with TRBJ2-6, with D possibly TRBD1 on 5 matching bases. V lost 0 bases to trimming and J lost 1 base, with 13 bases between them. CDR1 and CDR2 (germline): KGHSH, LQKENI. The length of the CDR3 is 18 residues. The part of the CDR3 DNA that was read is TGTGCCAGCTCACCACCAACAGGATCGATTTCTGGGGCCAACGTC. This sequence encodes CASSPPTGSISGANV. The entire CDR3 protein is CASSPPTGSISGANVLTF.

A word on this clone: Sequencing ends 3 residues short of the CDR3 end; the germline J gene provides the rest. The chain recombines TRBV7-4 with TRBJ2-1; D is undetermined. V lost 1 base and J lost 0, with 13 bases in between. The CDR3 contains 17 residues. Germline assignment: CDR1 SGHVT and CDR2 SQSDAQ. This chain's CDR3 is CASSLGNSPSSYNEQFF. Partial CDR3 DNA: TGTGCCAGCAGCTTAGGGAACAGCCCGAGCTCCTACAATGAG.

A note on this clone: The read falls 3 residues short of the CDR3 end, and the missing part is taken from the germline J gene. J is TRBJ2-2 and V is TRBV7-9, with 7 nucleotides matching TRBD1. The CDR3 contains 14 residues. Germline loops: CDR1 SEHNR, CDR2 FQNEAQ (reference sequence). V lost 7 bases to trimming and J lost 4 bases; unmatched junction nucleotides: 6. Partial CDR3 DNA: TGTGCCAGCAAATATACAGGGGCCACCGGGGAG. Translation: CASKYTGATGE. The complete CDR3 sequence is CASKYTGATGELFF.

A word on this clone: The read comes to an end 3 residues before the CDR3 does, leaving the germline J gene to fill in the end. This sequence joins TRBV12-3 or TRBV12-4 and TRBJ1-1; D possibly corresponds to TRBD1 (5 bases). V lost 7 bases, J lost 2 bases, and 17 bases lay in between. The CDR3 extends over 15 amino acids. The part of the CDR3 DNA that was read is TGTGCCAGCACTTCCATATCGACAGAAAACACTGAA. It yields the protein CASTSISTENTE. The full CDR3 reads CASTSISTENTEAFF.

Of note for this clone: With the read ending 3 residues before the CDR3 end, the germline J gene is used to fill in that end. This chain connects TRBV20-1 to TRBJ2-1, with D tentatively TRBD2 (6 bases). CDR1 and CDR2 (germline): DFQATT, SNEGSKA (reference sequence). Trimming removed 5 bases from V and 4 bases from J, with 12 bases in between. This CDR3 comprises 13 residues. CDR3 loop: CSAFPGLYNEQFF. The CDR3 bases that were read are TGCAGTGCTTTCCCGGGACTTTACAATGAG.

As to this clone: From the germline J gene comes the end of the CDR3, since the read stops 3 residues before it. The chain has TRBV2 and TRBJ1-5; 7 nucleotides line up with TRBD1. Per germline, CDR1 SNHLY and CDR2 FYNNEI. This CDR3 is built from 14 residues. The trim removed 7 bases at V and 4 bases at J, leaving 7 bases unmatched. The CDR3 loop reads CASIASGGNQPQHF. The CDR3 bases that were read are TGTGCCAGCATCGCGTCAGGGGGAAATCAGCCC.

With respect to this clone: The read terminates 3 residues ahead of where the CDR3 ends, so the germline J gene completes it. J is TRBJ1-1 and V is TRBV2; maybe TRBD1 (5 bases). Germline CDR1 reads SNHLY; CDR2 reads FYNNEI. This CDR3 is 14 amino acids long. The V end was cut by 7 bases, the J end by 3 bases, with 15 bases between. Partial CDR3 DNA: TGTGCCAGCATCGCTCAAGGAGGGGACACTGAA. Translation: CASIAQGGDTE. The full CDR3 protein reads CASIAQGGDTEAFF.

CDR3 DNA (partial): TGCAGTGCTAGAGATGGTAGCGGGGGGGCTAATGAG. Encoded protein: CSARDGSGGANE. The complete CDR3 sequence is CSARDGSGGANEQFF. This rearrangement joins TRBV20-1 to TRBJ2-1, with TRBD2 matching over 11 bases. The CDR3 end falls 3 residues outside the read, so it is completed with the germline J gene. This CDR3 spans 15 amino acids. V was clipped by 0 bases and J by 7 bases; unmatched bases: 5. In germline, CDR1 is DFQATT, CDR2 SNEGSKA (reference sequence).

Remarks on this clone: The read gets to within 3 residues of the CDR3 end, and the germline J gene fills in the rest. The J gene is TRBJ1-3, the V gene TRBV19; 10 nucleotides agree with TRBD1. V dropped 7 bases and J dropped 4; count of bases not matched to a gene: 4. The CDR3 totals 14 residues. CDR1 LNHDA and CDR2 SQIVND come from the germline V gene (reference sequence). The CDR3 sequence is CASTGTGEGNTIYF. The part of the CDR3 DNA that was read is TGTGCCAGTACCGGGACAGGGGAAGGAAACACC.